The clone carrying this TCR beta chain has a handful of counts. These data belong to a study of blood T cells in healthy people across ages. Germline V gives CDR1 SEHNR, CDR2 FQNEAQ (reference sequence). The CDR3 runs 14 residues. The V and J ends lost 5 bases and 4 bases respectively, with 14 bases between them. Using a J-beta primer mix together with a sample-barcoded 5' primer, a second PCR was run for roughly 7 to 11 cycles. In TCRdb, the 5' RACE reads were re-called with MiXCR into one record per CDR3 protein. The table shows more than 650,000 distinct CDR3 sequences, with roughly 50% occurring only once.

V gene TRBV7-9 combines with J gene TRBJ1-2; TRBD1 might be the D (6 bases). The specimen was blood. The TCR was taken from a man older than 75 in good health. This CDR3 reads CASSPVQGTYGYTF. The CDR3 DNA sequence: TGTGCCAGCAGCCCGGTACAGGGAACCTATGGCTACACCTTC.